These 18 T cell receptor beta chains were all obtained from the same sample, sequenced in a study of cytomegalovirus exposure and HLA in healthy donors. In the PCR, 60 Vbeta and 13 Jbeta primers were used. Assay: immunoSEQ multiplex PCR; the TCRdb copy retains only in-frame clones and omits some. The listing contains around 100,000 clones. The material sequenced was PBMCs. Receptor source: a man aged 25 to 45 in good health and CMV-seronegative.

The genes are TRBV19 and TRBJ2-3, with TRBD2 matching over 15 bases. CDR3 length equals 19 residues. Germline trimming cut 5 bases from V and 4 bases from J; bases unmatched to any gene: 13. Germline lookup yields CDR1 LNHDA and CDR2 SQIVND (reference sequence). CDR3 bases: TGTGCCAGTAGTCAACCGCGGACTAGCGGGGGGGCCGGCGCAGATACGCAGTATTTT. Amino acids: CASSQPRTSGGAGADTQYF.

This chain connects TRBV5-1 to TRBJ2-3, with D perhaps TRBD2 (6 bases). Germline V CDR1 and CDR2: SGHRS, YFSETQ. This CDR3 contains 15 residues. V lost 0 bases, J lost 5 bases, and 13 bases lay in between. The CDR3 bases are TGCGCCAGCAGCTTGGCGGGTAGCGGAGGAGATACGCAGTATTTT. Residues: CASSLAGSGGDTQYF.

The chain is built from TRBV2 and TRBJ1-5, with 9 bases fitting TRBD1. The ends lost 6 bases at V and 7 bases at J; junction bases unmatched: 7. Germline V gene lookup returns CDR1 SNHLY and CDR2 FYNNEI. The CDR3 covers 14 residues. The CDR3 coding sequence is TGTGCCAGCAGCGCCGGGACAGGGATCCAGCCCCAGCATTTT. Its translation is CASSAGTGIQPQHF.

V usage is TRBV7-2 and J usage is TRBJ2-1; TRBD1 agrees at 10 bases. Looked up from germline, CDR1 is SGHTA and CDR2 is FQGNSA. Germline trimming cut 1 base from V and 7 bases from J; bases unmatched to any gene: 4. There are 15 residues in the CDR3. The CDR3 loop reads CASSLVSGQGNEQFF. CDR3 in DNA: TGTGCCAGCAGCTTAGTATCGGGACAGGGGAATGAGCAGTTCTTC.

The chain combines TRBV7-8 with TRBJ2-3, with TRBD1 identical over 9 bases. Trimming took 5 bases from V and 2 from J; bases not matched to a gene: 5. Germline V gives CDR1 SGHVS, CDR2 FQNEAQ. This CDR3 has 15 residues. DNA of the CDR3: TGTGCCAGCAGCCTACGGGACAGGGTCACAGATACGCAGTATTTT. As protein: CASSLRDRVTDTQYF.

The V and J genes are TRBV7-9 and TRBJ1-2; D unclear. This CDR3 contains 15 residues. From germline, CDR1 is SEHNR and CDR2 FQNEAQ (reference sequence). V was cut by 3 bases and J by 0 bases, with 11 bases left in between. The CDR3 protein is CASSFKAGPNYGYTF. The CDR3 coding sequence is TGTGCCAGCAGCTTTAAGGCAGGTCCTAACTATGGCTACACCTTC.

This rearrangement joins TRBV7-9 to TRBJ1-6; 7 positions match TRBD1. With V trimmed by 4 bases and J by 7 bases, 10 bases remained unmatched. CDR3 length: 16 residues. Per germline, CDR1 SEHNR and CDR2 FQNEAQ (reference sequence). For the CDR3, the DNA is TGTGCCAGCAGCTCCCAAACGACAGGGAGAAATTCACCCCTCCACTTT. Encoded protein: CASSSQTTGRNSPLHF. Full variable domain (remainder filled in from reference TRBV7-9 and TRBJ1-6): DTGVSQNPRHKITKRGQNVTFRCDPISEHNRLYWYRQTLGQGPEFLTYFQNEAQLEKSRLLSDRFSAERPKGSFSTLEIQRTEQGDSAMYLCASSSQTTGRNSPLHFGNGTRLTVT.

This chain joins TRBV7-9 and TRBJ2-6, with TRBD2 as a possible D gene (6 bases). This CDR3 region has 17 residues. V dropped 1 base and J dropped 0 bases, with 10 bases sitting between them. Germline CDR1 reads SEHNR; CDR2 reads FQNEAQ (reference sequence). This CDR3 is CASSLGPGVSGANVLTF. CDR3 coding DNA: TGTGCCAGCAGCTTAGGCCCGGGGGTCTCTGGGGCCAACGTCCTGACTTTC.

This chain connects TRBV7-2 to TRBJ1-3; the match to TRBD1 covers 7 bases. Germline CDR1 reads SGHTA; CDR2 reads FQGNSA. V gave up 4 bases and J gave up 0 bases; unmatched junction bases: 6. The CDR3 contains 16 residues. In nucleotides, the CDR3 is TGTGCCAGCAGCTCCCGACAGGGAAGCTCTGGAAACACCATATATTTT. Protein sequence: CASSSRQGSSGNTIYF.

This chain connects TRBV29-1 to TRBJ1-1; no clear D. Germline V gene data show CDR1 as SQVTM and CDR2 as ANQGSEA. The germline V and J ends were trimmed by 3 bases and 1 base, with 9 bases remaining between them. The CDR3 runs to 13 residues. The CDR3 protein is CSVDRGRNTEAFF. CDR3 nucleotide sequence: TGCAGCGTTGATCGAGGTCGGAACACTGAAGCTTTCTTT.

The genes are TRBV19 and TRBJ2-1, with TRBD1 identical over 8 bases. Trimming cost V 4 bases and J 6 bases; bases outside gene matches: 5. CDR1 and CDR2 from the germline V gene are LNHDA and SQIVND (reference sequence). The CDR3 spans 14 residues. CDR3 amino acids: CASSKDRAFNEQFF. CDR3 nucleotides: TGTGCCAGTAGTAAGGACAGGGCTTTCAATGAGCAGTTCTTC. Drawing the rest from reference TRBV19 and TRBJ2-1, the complete variable domain is DGGITQSPKYLFRKEGQNVTLSCEQNLNHDAMYWYRQDPGQGLRLIYYSQIVNDFQKGDIAEGYSVSREKKESFPLTVTSAQKNPTAFYLCASSKDRAFNEQFFGPGTRLTVL.

The V and J genes are TRBV7-3 and TRBJ1-2; TRBD1 agrees at 9 bases. This CDR3 region has 15 residues. Looked up from germline, CDR1 is SGHTA and CDR2 is FQGTGA. Trimming at V came to 5 bases and at J to 4 bases, leaving 8 bases not matched to a gene. CDR3 residues: CASSPGTGSFYGYTF. The CDR3 DNA follows: TGTGCCAGCAGCCCGGGGACAGGGAGTTTCTATGGCTACACCTTC.

This chain joins TRBV7-8 and TRBJ1-1; 8 bases agree with TRBD1. J was trimmed by 2 bases and V by 3 bases; bases with no gene match: 8. CDR1 and CDR2 from the germline V gene are SGHVS and FQNEAQ. The CDR3 is made up of 16 amino acids. CDR3 in amino acids: CASSFRWTGFNTEAFF. The DNA of the CDR3 is TGTGCCAGCAGCTTTAGATGGACAGGGTTCAACACTGAAGCTTTCTTT. The full variable domain, in which reference TRBV7-8 and TRBJ1-1 provide the parts outside the CDR3, is GAGVSQSPRYKVAKRGQDVALRCDPISGHVSLFWYQQALGQGPEFLTYFQNEAQLDKSGLPSDRFFAERPEGSVSTLKIQRTQQEDSAVYLCASSFRWTGFNTEAFFGQGTRLTVV.

The chain combines TRBV7-9 with TRBJ1-2; 8 bases map to TRBD1. V dropped 1 base and J dropped 8; count of bases not matched to a gene: 6. The germline V gene encodes CDR1 SEHNR and CDR2 FQNEAQ (reference sequence). The CDR3 is made up of 14 amino acids. This CDR3 is CASSLESAGGGYTF. DNA for the CDR3: TGTGCCAGCAGCTTAGAATCGGCAGGGGGCGGCTACACCTTC.

V and J are TRBV10-3 and TRBJ2-7, with 7 bases fitting TRBD1. The CDR3 loop spans 12 amino acids. V shed 8 bases, J shed 4 bases, and the junction held 5 bases outside the gene matches. Germline-derived CDR1 and CDR2 are ENHRY and SYGVKD. In DNA, the CDR3 is TGTGCCATCCGGGACAGTAGTTACGAGCAGTACTTC. Its translation: CAIRDSSYEQYF.

This chain links TRBV2 with TRBJ1-1; 7 positions match TRBD1. This CDR3 is 13 amino acids long. Germline assignment: CDR1 SNHLY and CDR2 FYNNEI. The V segment lost 5 bases and the J segment 2 bases; nucleotides outside the gene matches: 2. CDR3: CASSYRGNTEAFF. Here the CDR3 DNA reads TGTGCCAGCAGTTACAGGGGAAACACTGAAGCTTTCTTT.

The rearrangement links TRBV5-6 to TRBJ2-5; D is perhaps TRBD1 (6 bases). The germline V gene has CDR1 SGHDT and CDR2 YYEEEE. V lost 3 bases to trimming and J lost 2 bases, with 11 bases between them. CDR3 length: 14 residues. The CDR3 sequence is CASSSLGGQETQYF. CDR3 bases: TGTGCCAGCAGCTCCTTAGGGGGACAAGAGACCCAGTACTTC. The variable domain in full, completed from reference TRBV5-6 and TRBJ2-5, reads DAGVTQSPTHLIKTRGQQVTLRCSPKSGHDTVSWYQQALGQGPQFIFQYYEEEERQRGNFPDRFSGHQFPNYSSELNVNALLLGDSALYLCASSSLGGQETQYFGPGTRLLVL.

V is TRBV5-1 and J is TRBJ2-7, with 7 bases aligning to TRBD1. Germline CDR1 reads SGHRS; CDR2 reads YFSETQ. The CDR3 runs to 16 residues. J gave up 0 bases and V 4 bases, and 10 bases lay outside the gene matches. The CDR3 coding sequence is TGCGCCAGCAGCCCACGGACAGGAGGCGTCTCCTACGAGCAGTACTTC. Protein: CASSPRTGGVSYEQYF.